This is a list of T cell receptor beta chains from one sample in a study of tumor-infiltrating lymphocytes in localized non-small cell lung cancer. Here immunoSEQ multiplex PCR was the method, and the copy in TCRdb shows in-frame clones only, minus some. The data show tens of thousands of clones, around two thirds seen once. Sequences were obtained from lung tumor tissue. The receptors stem from a human donor with non-small cell lung cancer. CDR3s include the opening cysteine and the closing phenylalanine or tryptophan. Size is stated for part of the rows, as once, few or many counts, or as a class when the clone is expanded.

j_gene | abundance | v_gene | CDR3aa
TRBJ1-1 | - | TRBV5-1 | CASSYHPRVQVTEAFF
TRBJ2-7 | few | TRBV11-2 | CASRGLAYEQYF
TRBJ1-1 | - | TRBV27 | CASSRGRAGMNTEAFF
TRBJ1-5 | - | TRBV2 | CASRTELNQPQHF
TRBJ1-4 | - | TRBV10-2 | CASSEQGAKGKLFF
TRBJ1-6 | - | TRBV7-2 | CASSPSRGGQGRPLHF
TRBJ2-7 | - | TRBV12-5 | CASAINYEQYF
TRBJ2-7 | - | TRBV11-2 | CASSLAGGLAGRYEQYF
TRBJ1-6 | - | TRBV5-1 | CASKQGSDNSPLHF
TRBJ2-7 | - | TRBV7-9 | CASGPGQGSYEQYF
TRBJ2-7 | - | TRBV18 | CASSASYEQYF
TRBJ1-1 | once | TRBV18 | CASSPGSGGRGEAFF
TRBJ2-7 | - | TRBV10-2 | CASTLAGGNEQYF
TRBJ1-1 | - | TRBV29-1 | CSVESPFAGTEAFF
TRBJ1-1 | - | TRBV11-2 | CASSLSQGLGAFF
TRBJ1-1 | - | TRBV9 | CASSVATGEGQMNTEAFF
TRBJ2-1 | - | TRBV18 | CASSPTSGEQFF
TRBJ2-3 | - | TRBV7-2 | CASSPETLDTQYF
TRBJ2-5 | few | TRBV7-2 | CASSFKRGAGETQYF
TRBJ2-5 | - | TRBV15 | CATSRAVGSGGQETQYF
TRBJ2-2 | few | TRBV5-6 | CASSLATGELFF
TRBJ2-1 | - | TRBV7-2 | CASSAITSGLVPFNEQFF
TRBJ1-2 | - | TRBV6-1 | CASSESWIEGYGYTF
TRBJ2-3 | few | TRBV5-1 | CASTWDSTDTQYF
TRBJ2-3 | - | TRBV7-6 | CASSTTGVSTDTQYF
TRBJ2-5 | - | TRBV5-4 | CASSPGGGWDQETQYF
TRBJ2-1 | - | TRBV2 | CASSAQLAGGSSSYNEQFF
TRBJ2-3 | - | TRBV29-1 | CSAPIFGDTDTQYF
TRBJ1-6 | - | TRBV2 | CASSGQGADNSPLHF
TRBJ2-1 | - | TRBV5-1 | CASKPGGGSNEQFF
TRBJ1-2 | - | TRBV20-1 | CSTRDRGGYTF
TRBJ1-3 | - | TRBV29-1 | CSVDSGLSSGNTIYF
TRBJ2-5 | once | TRBV7-2 | CASERGGRETQYF
TRBJ2-2 | - | TRBV2 | CASRDRPNTGELFF